A single sample is the source of the 26 T cell receptor beta chains below, sequenced in a study of cytomegalovirus exposure and HLA in healthy donors. The PCR used 60 Vbeta and 13 Jbeta primers. TCRdb's table, derived via immunoSEQ multiplex PCR, lists solely in-frame clones and lacks some. The repertoire has fewer than 200,000 clones, approximately 80% of them found once; the top ten carry around 9.8%. Sequenced: PBMCs. All receptors derive from a man aged 18 to 29 in good health and CMV-seropositive.

This clone was detected a few times. The chain combines TRBV5-4 with TRBJ2-3; TRBD2 matches at 9 bases. Germline assignment: CDR1 SGHNT and CDR2 YYREEE (reference sequence). CDR3 size: 16 residues. J lost 0 bases, V lost 4 bases, and 6 bases had no gene match. The CDR3 is CASSAAGLASTDTQYF. CDR3 in DNA: TGTGCCAGCAGCGCGGCGGGACTAGCAAGCACAGATACGCAGTATTTT.

The CDR3 sequence: CASSLATVLRGQETQYF. In nucleotides, the CDR3 is TGTGCCAGCAGCTTAGCAACAGTTCTCCGGGGACAAGAGACCCAGTACTTC. The rearrangement uses TRBV7-9 and TRBJ2-5, with D perhaps matching TRBD2 (5 bases). The CDR3 runs to 17 residues. Germline assignment: CDR1 SEHNR and CDR2 FQNEAQ (reference sequence). Trimming shortened V by 0 bases and J by 2 bases, and 16 bases separated the two germline ends.

This clone was seen once. The J gene is TRBJ2-7, the V gene TRBV5-1, with 7 bases aligning to TRBD1. Germline loops: CDR1 SGHRS, CDR2 YFSETQ. V lost 4 bases, J lost 5 bases, and 3 bases stayed unmatched. CDR3 length: 12 residues. Here the CDR3 reads CASSPGGDEQYF. For the CDR3, the DNA is TGCGCCAGCAGCCCAGGGGGAGACGAGCAGTACTTC. Together with reference TRBV5-1 and TRBJ2-7, the CDR3 gives the full variable domain: KAGVTQTPRYLIKTRGQQVTLSCSPISGHRSVSWYQQTPGQGLQFLFEYFSETQRNKGNFPGRFSGRQFSNSRSEMNVSTLELGDSALYLCASSPGGDEQYFGPGTRLTVT.

The chain recombines TRBV29-1 with TRBJ1-3, with no clear D. This CDR3 is built from 13 residues. The V gene's germline CDR1 is SQVTM and CDR2 ANQGSEA. With 5 bases removed from V and 0 bases from J, the gap between germline ends came to 8 bases. CDR3 residues: CSVILFSGNTIYF. In nucleotides, the CDR3 is TGCAGCGTTATATTGTTCTCTGGAAACACCATATATTTT.

The chain employs TRBV18 and TRBJ2-1, with D possibly matching TRBD2 (6 bases). CDR1 and CDR2 (germline): KGHSH, LQKENI. CDR3 length: 16 amino acids. V lost 1 base to trimming and J lost 7 bases, with 17 bases between them. The DNA for the CDR3 is TGTGCCAGCTCACCACTGCTTCAGGGAGGATGGAATGAGCAGTTCTTC. It specifies CASSPLLQGGWNEQFF. Full variable domain (rest looked up from reference TRBV18 and TRBJ2-1): NAGVMQNPRHLVRRRGQEARLRCSPMKGHSHVYWYRQLPEEGLKFMVYLQKENIIDESGMPKERFSAEFPKEGPSILRIQQVVRGDSAAYFCASSPLLQGGWNEQFFGPGTRLTVL.

The rearrangement joins TRBV7-9 to TRBJ2-7; weak D call: TRBD2 (5 bases). From germline, CDR1 is SEHNR and CDR2 FQNEAQ (reference sequence). Trimming took 5 bases from V and 3 from J, leaving 17 bases between them. This CDR3 spans 15 amino acids. CDR3 DNA sequence: TGTGCCAGCAGCACGTCCCGGGATCGGGTCTACGAGCAGTACTTC. As protein: CASSTSRDRVYEQYF.

The chain joins TRBV19 to TRBJ2-7; D is perhaps TRBD2 (6 bases). Germline V gene lookup returns CDR1 LNHDA and CDR2 SQIVND (reference sequence). The CDR3 contains 14 residues. The V and J ends lost 0 bases and 3 bases respectively, with 9 bases between them. The CDR3 nucleotides read TGTGCCAGTAGTATAGAGGGGGGAGTCTACGAGCAGTACTTC. This translates into CASSIEGGVYEQYF.

This clone was seen a single time. The chain carries TRBV27 and TRBJ2-6; D call uncertain. The CDR3 consists of 15 residues. With 0 bases removed from V and 1 base from J, the gap between germline ends came to 4 bases. Germline values: CDR1 MNHEY, CDR2 SMNVEV (reference sequence). The CDR3 reads CASSLSPSGANVLTF. The CDR3 nucleotides are TGTGCCAGCAGTTTATCCCCATCTGGGGCCAACGTCCTGACTTTC.

There are a few counts of this clone. The chain links TRBV2 to TRBJ1-2; the D gene is possibly TRBD1 (5 bases). This CDR3 contains 17 residues. Germline CDR1 is SNHLY and CDR2 is FYNNEI. V gave up 1 base and J gave up 4 bases, with 19 bases separating them. The CDR3 DNA is TGTGCCAGCAGTGAAGACCCCGCTAGGGGAGGGAGCTATGGCTACACCTTC. Residues: CASSEDPARGGSYGYTF.

The CDR3 loop reads CASSLAAELRGEQFF. In nucleotides, the CDR3 is TGTGCCAGCAGCTTGGCGGCGGAACTAAGGGGTGAGCAGTTCTTC. The gene calls are TRBV5-8 and TRBJ2-1; D is possibly TRBD1 (5 bases). CDR1 SGHTS and CDR2 YDEGEE come from the germline V gene. CDR3 length: 15 residues. V was shortened by 0 bases and J by 9 bases, with 16 bases between the two germline ends.

The V gene is TRBV11-2, the J gene TRBJ2-1; 8 nucleotides agree with TRBD2. The CDR3 is 16 residues long. The germline V gene encodes CDR1 SGHAT and CDR2 FQNNGV. Trimming at V came to 4 bases and at J to 1 base, leaving 6 bases not matched to a gene. CDR3 amino acids: CASSSPGTRSYNEQFF. The CDR3 bases are TGTGCCAGCAGCTCCCCCGGGACTAGGTCCTACAATGAGCAGTTCTTC.

The chain recombines TRBV7-6 with TRBJ1-6; D is ambiguous. The CDR3 totals 16 residues. V shed 4 bases and J shed 0 bases, with 10 bases lying between them. The germline gives CDR1 SGHVS, CDR2 FNYEAQ. The CDR3 sequence: CASSWRGSSYNSPLHF. CDR3 coding DNA: TGTGCCAGCAGCTGGCGAGGGAGCTCCTATAATTCACCCCTCCACTTT.

The gene calls are TRBV4-2 and TRBJ2-3; 13 bases agree with TRBD2. Germline loops: CDR1 LGHNA, CDR2 YNFKEQ. Trimming took 3 bases from V and 2 from J; bases not matched to a gene: 8. This CDR3 spans 18 amino acids. CDR3 in DNA: TGTGCCAGCAGCCATGAGACTAGCGGGGGGACCCTCACAGATACGCAGTATTTT. It is translated as CASSHETSGGTLTDTQYF.

The genes are TRBV29-1 and TRBJ2-5; TRBD2 is a possible D gene (7 bases). The CDR3 is 13 residues long. Looked up from germline, CDR1 is SQVTM and CDR2 is ANQGSEA. V was shortened by 5 bases and J by 9 bases, with 19 bases between the two germline ends. CDR3 sequence: CSVTGTYREAQYF. DNA of the CDR3: TGCAGCGTTACCGGGACATATCGGGAGGCCCAGTACTTC.

This rearrangement joins TRBV7-2 to TRBJ1-1; 7 nucleotides line up with TRBD1. Germline V gene data show CDR1 as SGHTA and CDR2 as FQGNSA. The length of the CDR3 is 13 residues. The V gene end was trimmed by 5 bases and the J gene end by 8 bases; junction bases not matched to a gene: 8. CDR3 sequence (DNA): TGTGCCAGCAGCCCGGTGACAGGGACAGAAGCTTTCTTT. This sequence encodes CASSPVTGTEAFF.

V gene TRBV6-5 combines with J gene TRBJ1-1; 7 nucleotides align to TRBD1. V gave up 0 bases and J gave up 8 bases; unmatched junction bases: 12. The CDR3 is 16 residues long. From germline, CDR1 is MNHEY and CDR2 SVGAGI. CDR3 amino acids: CASSYSIPGQVGEAFF. CDR3 DNA: TGTGCCAGCAGTTACTCGATCCCCGGACAGGTCGGAGAAGCTTTCTTT.

The V and J genes are TRBV2 and TRBJ1-5; 9 bases align to TRBD1. The CDR3 sequence is 15 residues long. Germline-derived CDR1 and CDR2 are SNHLY and FYNNEI. The trim removed 6 bases at V and 6 bases at J, leaving 9 bases unmatched. In nucleotides, the CDR3 is TGTGCCAGCAGGGGACAGGGCTTGGAAGGTCAGCCCCAGCATTTT. Its protein product is CASRGQGLEGQPQHF. The variable domain in full, with the rest retrieved from reference TRBV2 and TRBJ1-5, is EPEVTQTPSHQVTQMGQEVILRCVPISNHLYFYWYRQILGQKVEFLVSFYNNEISEKSEIFDDQFSVERPDGSNFTLKIRSTKLEDSAMYFCASRGQGLEGQPQHFGDGTRLSIL.

The V call is TRBV27, the J call TRBJ2-1, with D uncertain. The V gene's germline CDR1 is MNHEY and CDR2 SMNVEV (reference sequence). The V end lost 2 bases, the J end lost 5 bases, and 7 bases lay between the germline ends. The CDR3 has 13 residues. CDR3 amino acids: CASSLGGHNEQFF. The CDR3 DNA is TGTGCCAGCAGTTTAGGCGGCCACAATGAGCAGTTCTTC.

A few counts support this clone. The chain couples TRBV30 to TRBJ1-2; 9 bases fit TRBD1. The trim removed 8 bases at V and 8 bases at J, leaving 6 bases unmatched. Germline V lookup: CDR1 GTSNPN, CDR2 SVGIG (reference sequence). There are 11 residues in the CDR3. The CDR3 DNA is TGTGCCACGGACAGGGGTGGCGGCTACACCTTC. It encodes CATDRGGGYTF.

This clone was counted a single time. The rearrangement joins TRBV27 to TRBJ1-2, with D tentatively TRBD1 (6 bases). CDR1 is MNHEY, CDR2 SMNVEV, per germline (reference sequence). The CDR3 covers 13 residues. V lost 6 bases and J 3 bases, leaving 11 bases between the germline ends. The CDR3 reads CASSWGLDYGYTF. CDR3 DNA: TGTGCCAGCAGCTGGGGGCTAGACTATGGCTACACCTTC.

V is TRBV9 and J is TRBJ2-1, with D possibly being TRBD1 (5 bases). Trimming took 4 bases from V and 2 from J, leaving 19 bases between them. The CDR3 runs to 17 residues. Germline V gene data show CDR1 as SGDLS and CDR2 as YYNGEE. The CDR3 DNA sequence: TGTGCCAGCAGCCACTTGGGGCCCGGGTTACCCTACAATGAGCAGTTCTTC. As protein: CASSHLGPGLPYNEQFF.

Only a few counts were recorded for this clone. The gene calls are TRBV11-2 and TRBJ2-5, with 7 positions matching TRBD2. There are 14 residues in the CDR3. V gave up 5 bases and J gave up 5 bases; unmatched junction bases: 8. CDR1 SGHAT and CDR2 FQNNGV come from the germline V gene. The CDR3 region has the DNA TGTGCCAGCAGCCCGGGGGAGGGAGAGGAGACCCAGTACTTC. Translated, it gives CASSPGEGEETQYF.

The chain recombines TRBV2 with TRBJ2-5, with TRBD1 as a possible D gene (6 bases). The CDR3 runs 13 residues. With 5 bases removed from V and 11 bases from J, the gap between germline ends came to 18 bases. Germline CDR1 is SNHLY and CDR2 is FYNNEI. CDR3 sequence reads: CASSPVGGSKQYF. The CDR3 DNA follows: TGTGCCAGCAGTCCGGTAGGGGGTAGCAAGCAGTACTTC.

This chain links TRBV6-1 with TRBJ1-1; TRBD1 is a possible D gene (5 bases). Germline V gene sequence: CDR1 MNHNS, CDR2 SASEGT. The CDR3 covers 14 residues. The V end was cut by 8 bases, the J end by 4 bases, with 17 bases between. The CDR3: CASSREGPVTEAFF. The CDR3 DNA follows: TGTGCCAGCTCGCGGGAGGGACCGGTCACTGAAGCTTTCTTT.

V is TRBV29-1 and J is TRBJ1-2; D not resolved. This CDR3 is built from 11 residues. The V gene lost 4 bases and the J gene lost 0 bases, with 3 bases spanning the gap. Per germline, CDR1 SQVTM and CDR2 ANQGSEA. The chain's CDR3 is CSVAANYGYTF. The CDR3 nucleotides read TGCAGCGTTGCAGCTAACTATGGCTACACCTTC.

The J gene is TRBJ2-5, the V gene TRBV7-6; the D gene is possibly TRBD1 (8 bases). The CDR3 is made up of 16 amino acids. Trimming stripped 7 bases from V and 4 bases from J, with 22 bases between. CDR1 SGHVS and CDR2 FNYEAQ come from the germline V gene. Here the CDR3 DNA reads TGTGCCAGCACCCCCGATGGACAGGGAGGGCCAGAGACCCAGTACTTC. Amino acid sequence: CASTPDGQGGPETQYF.